What follows describes a single TCR beta chain. No cognate antigen has been identified for it. No clone much larger than this one lies a single base away; base qualities are absent. This sample is drawn from a study of blood T cells in healthy people across ages (dated by TCRdb to about 2015). About the study as a whole: In model experiments, template switching captured about one uniquely barcoded TCR beta cDNA molecule for every two T cells. The donors were split into four age groups: young (average 16 years), middle-aged (around 37), aged (roughly 60) and long-lived (approximately 80). The study measured age-related changes in TCR beta repertoire diversity using deep sequencing normalized with unique cDNA molecular identifiers. For two donors (one aged 18 to 30 and one aged 80 or older), the study analyzed two additional independent replicas of 1 million unique cDNA reads from the same blood draw. To avoid experimental bias, donors of different ages were randomly spread across the sequencing lanes. The study at large found these results: Because profiling used bulk unsorted PBMCs, naive and antigen-experienced compartments could not be compared conclusively. The percentage of naive T cells measured by flow cytometry correlated strongly with observed TCR beta diversity. Compared with the aged group, more naive CD4+ T cells, fewer expanded clones and increased TCR diversity were shown by the long-lived group, suggesting age selection. Estimates of total diversity based on one million sequenced T cells were considered lower bounds and underestimates. Because donor CMV infection status was unknown, age-related changes in expanded clonotypes were potentially confounded. Observed TCR beta diversity per million T cells fell roughly linearly with age, and a significant reduction was already apparent by age roughly 40.

The library was made by 5' RACE. Sequencing relied on an Illumina HiSeq 2500. A second 7 to 11 cycle PCR used a sample-barcoded 5' primer and a J-beta primer mix. A unique molecular identifier was introduced onto each TCR beta cDNA molecule by a template-switch 5' adaptor carrying 12 random nucleotides. Each sample yielded at least 3 million CDR3-containing paired-end reads. First-strand cDNA synthesis was performed from all RNA using the Mint cDNA synthesis kit, with priming by a TRBC-specific oligonucleotide. Following uracil-DNA glycosylase treatment, all cDNA underwent a first 18-cycle PCR with the universal primers M1SS and BC2_uni_R. The published analysis was carried out like this. Each sample was normalized by randomly selecting 1 million high-quality reads, each carrying a distinct molecular identifier. Reads with shared molecular identifiers were discarded instead of being binned into consensus sequences. CDR3 identification, clonotype clustering and error correction used MiTCR with a Q25 quality threshold and the strictest error-elimination algorithm. A nonparametric unseen species model with Euler transformation was used to estimate a lower bound on total TCR beta diversity. The raw public data were reprocessed by TCRdb itself: fastp quality trimming at Q25, MiXCR clonotype calling, in-frame beta chains only. Merged by CDR3 protein, the rows form single entries marked with the most common genes and DNA. For this entry, the V and J calls and clone size follow TCRdb and not the study's own pipeline. The sample yields 1.4 million to 1.5 million distinct CDR3 sequences; roughly 40% were counted once. Under 8% of the sample belongs to the ten largest clones.

Donors were around 37 systemically healthy Caucasian individuals from Russia aged about 6 to 100 years. Ten milliliters of peripheral blood were drawn from each donor into EDTA-treated Vacutainer tubes. Ficoll-Paque density-gradient centrifugation was used to isolate PBMCs, with at least 6.5 million per sample. Total RNA, at least 6 micrograms per sample, was extracted from PBMCs with Trizol reagent. Naive CD45RAhigh/CD27high T cell percentages were measured by flow cytometry on a PBMC aliquot from every donor. The trim is 8 bases for V and 7 bases for J, with a gap of 8 bases between the germline ends. The CDR3 measures 10 amino acids from cysteine to phenylalanine. CDR3 DNA only is kept here, 30 bases in frame from base 1. Looking up the germline V gene yields CDR1 MNHNS and CDR2 SASEGT.

This TCR was recovered from a woman aged 18-29 years in good health. The sequence joins TRBV6-1 to TRBJ1-1; there is no confident call for the D gene. The sequenced sample was blood. Here is the DNA: TGTGCCAGCCGACGGCTTGAAGCTTTCTTT. Its amino acids are CASRRLEAFF.